This T cell receptor beta chain was observed in a study of blood T cell repertoires in COVID-19. Across the whole study: Material from acute and convalescent COVID-19 was sourced from the United States, Italy and Spain. PBMCs, B-cell-depleted T cells, or T cells were the source of the cDNA or gDNA that made up the material.

This CDR3 has 12 residues. Germline CDR1 reads MGHRA; CDR2 reads YSYEKL. Trimming took off 2 bases at V and 8 bases at J, with 6 bases between the two ends. Original methodology: Scientists estimated how many nucleated cells there were by amplifying reference gene primers. TCRdb keeps only in-frame clones here, not all; method: immunoSEQ multiplex PCR. Clone size and the V and J calls come from that table; the DNA yielded D and trimming. The sample records around 170,000 clones, around 72% being singletons. Sequencing was performed on peripheral blood. The sequence was collected from a woman aged 80 or older with acute or convalescent COVID-19. The V call is TRBV4-1, the J call TRBJ2-2; a weak D match, TRBD1 (5 bases). The CDR3 nucleotides are TGCGCCAGCAGCCAATGGACAGGGGAGCTGTTTTTT. This codes for CASSQWTGELFF.